The 17 T cell receptor beta chains below were found in one sample sequenced in a study of cytomegalovirus exposure and HLA in healthy donors. The study ran its PCR with 60 Vbeta and 13 Jbeta primers. Assay used: immunoSEQ multiplex PCR; TCRdb lists only in-frame clones, some missing. The sample includes under 150,000 clones, about three fifths of them seen just once. Input material: PBMCs. These receptors originate from a man aged 35-49 years in good health and CMV-seropositive.

The rearrangement joins TRBV6-1 to TRBJ2-5, with 7 bases aligning to TRBD1. TRBJ2-7 matches the DNA end more closely, so the J call is doubtful. The CDR3 is 14 residues long. Germline CDR1 and CDR2: MNHNS and SASEGT. The CDR3 is CASWPGQASYEQYF. The CDR3 region has the DNA TGTGCCAGCTGGCCCGGACAGGCCTCCTACGAGCAGTACTTC.

The chain links TRBV19 to TRBJ2-2; 13 bases fit TRBD2. Trimming removed 5 bases from V and 6 bases from J; junction bases left unmatched: 6. Germline loops: CDR1 LNHDA, CDR2 SQIVND (reference sequence). The CDR3 contains 16 residues. The CDR3 region is CASSLLGLAGSGELFF. Here the CDR3 DNA reads TGTGCCAGTAGTCTCCTGGGACTAGCGGGATCCGGGGAGCTGTTTTTT.

This rearrangement joins TRBV28 to TRBJ2-7, with D perhaps matching TRBD1 (5 bases). The CDR3 consists of 14 residues. Trimming pared 6 bases from V and 2 bases from J, leaving 14 bases between. CDR1 and CDR2 (germline): MDHEN, SYDVKM. CDR3 in DNA: TGTGCCAGCAGACTCAGGGAATCGGCCTACGAGCAGTACTTC. Amino acid sequence: CASRLRESAYEQYF.

The chain couples TRBV19 to TRBJ2-2, with 12 bases aligning to TRBD2. V gave up 6 bases and J gave up 2 bases; unmatched junction bases: 4. The CDR3 totals 16 residues. CDR1 and CDR2 (germline): LNHDA, SQIVND (reference sequence). Here the CDR3 reads CASSKTSGGNTGELFF. The DNA for the CDR3 is TGTGCCAGTAGCAAGACTAGCGGGGGTAACACCGGGGAGCTGTTTTTT.

This clone has at least ten counts. V usage is TRBV7-9 and J usage is TRBJ1-4; D gene ambiguous. Germline V gene sequence: CDR1 SEHNR, CDR2 FQNEAQ (reference sequence). This CDR3 spans 12 amino acids. Trimming shortened V by 8 bases and J by 8 bases, and 12 bases separated the two germline ends. The CDR3 region has the DNA TGTGCCAGCGCAACAAGTGCAGAAAAACTGTTTTTT. This gives the protein CASATSAEKLFF.

This clone showed up just a few times. The chain joins TRBV4-1 to TRBJ2-3; TRBD1 aligns across 10 bases. Per the germline V gene, CDR1 is MGHRA and CDR2 is YSYEKL. The V gene end was trimmed by 5 bases and the J gene end by 1 base; junction bases not matched to a gene: 6. CDR3 length equals 16 residues. CDR3 nucleotide sequence: TGCGCCAGCAGCTCACGGACAGGGGGGCGCACAGATACGCAGTATTTT. It yields the protein CASSSRTGGRTDTQYF.

The chain is built from TRBV11-2 and TRBJ2-1, with 10 bases identical to TRBD2. After removal of 6 bases from V and 1 base from J, the junction contained 15 bases not matched to a gene. Germline lookup yields CDR1 SGHAT and CDR2 FQNNGV. This CDR3 has 19 amino acids. CDR3 in DNA: TGTGCCAGCAGATATCAACCGGGACTAGCGACCCTATCCTACAATGAGCAGTTCTTC. Amino acid sequence: CASRYQPGLATLSYNEQFF.

The V gene is TRBV7-8, the J gene TRBJ2-1; D might be TRBD2 (5 bases). Trimming took 4 bases from V and 3 from J, leaving 16 bases between them. The CDR3 consists of 16 residues. The V gene's germline CDR1 is SGHVS and CDR2 FQNEAQ. CDR3 in amino acids: CASSSRRETNYNEQFF. The CDR3 DNA reads as TGTGCCAGCAGCTCCCGGAGAGAGACTAACTACAATGAGCAGTTCTTC.

In its sample, this clone was seen once. The chain has TRBV6-5 and TRBJ2-3; the match to TRBD2 covers 8 bases. V lost 6 bases, J lost 1 base, and 0 bases stayed unmatched. CDR1 and CDR2 from the germline V gene are MNHEY and SVGAGI. This CDR3 contains 13 residues. DNA of the CDR3: TGTGCCAGCAGACTAGCGGGCACAGATACGCAGTATTTT. Translating gives CASRLAGTDTQYF.

The gene calls are TRBV4-3 and TRBJ2-7; 7 nucleotides agree with TRBD1. Germline V lookup: CDR1 LGHNA, CDR2 YSLEER. V trimming: 5 bases; J trimming: 5 bases; junction bases outside the gene matches: 9. The CDR3 runs 14 residues. This chain's CDR3 is CASSRGLAVDEQYF. Here the CDR3 DNA reads TGCGCCAGCAGCAGGGGGCTAGCTGTAGACGAGCAGTACTTC.

This clone was recorded a few times. The J gene is TRBJ2-3, the V gene TRBV5-4; 9 bases fit TRBD2. The CDR3 has 16 amino acids. Per germline, CDR1 SGHNT and CDR2 YYREEE (reference sequence). V was pared by 0 bases and J by 3 bases, with 5 bases of the junction left unmatched. CDR3 loop: CASSLEGGGATDTQYF. CDR3 DNA sequence: TGTGCCAGCAGCTTGGAAGGCGGGGGGGCGACAGATACGCAGTATTTT. Variable domain in full (rest from reference TRBV5-4 and TRBJ2-3): ETGVTQSPTHLIKTRGQQVTLRCSSQSGHNTVSWYQQALGQGPQFIFQYYREEENGRGNFPPRFSGLQFPNYSSELNVNALELDDSALYLCASSLEGGGATDTQYFGPGTRLTVL.

This clone was picked up a small number of times. The chain carries TRBV10-1 and TRBJ2-7; D call uncertain. V gave up 3 bases and J gave up 4 bases, with 28 bases separating them. The CDR3 contains 19 residues. Germline CDR1 reads WNHNN; CDR2 reads SYGVQD (reference sequence). The CDR3 loop is CASSEIHPHGQDDTYEQYF. CDR3 nucleotide sequence: TGCGCCAGCAGTGAAATTCACCCACATGGTCAAGACGACACTTACGAGCAGTACTTC.

This sequence joins TRBV7-8 and TRBJ2-5, with D perhaps TRBD2 (5 bases). V dropped 5 bases and J dropped 10 bases, with 26 bases sitting between them. CDR1 and CDR2 from the germline V gene are SGHVS and FQNEAQ. The CDR3 is made up of 16 amino acids. CDR3 coding DNA: TGTGCCAGCAGCAGGACCGGACCCGACCAGGAGGTTAGCCAGTACTTC. It yields the protein CASSRTGPDQEVSQYF.

This chain connects TRBV10-3 to TRBJ2-1; TRBD2 aligns across 13 bases. Trimming removed 4 bases from V and 0 bases from J; junction bases left unmatched: 9. The CDR3 totals 19 residues. Germline V gene lookup returns CDR1 ENHRY and CDR2 SYGVKD. CDR3 loop: CAISGPTSGGSSSYNEQFF. The CDR3 DNA reads TGTGCCATCAGTGGGCCGACTAGCGGGGGGTCGAGCTCCTACAATGAGCAGTTCTTC.

This clone was recorded only once. The chain is built from TRBV18 and TRBJ2-5; TRBD1 matches 8 bases. Germline lookup yields CDR1 KGHSH and CDR2 LQKENI. The CDR3 length is 15 residues. V dropped 4 bases and J dropped 2; count of bases not matched to a gene: 6. The CDR3 DNA is TGTGCCAGCTCACTGATCGACAGGGGACAAGAGACCCAGTACTTC. As protein: CASSLIDRGQETQYF. Filled out from reference TRBV18 and TRBJ2-5, the complete variable domain reads NAGVMQNPRHLVRRRGQEARLRCSPMKGHSHVYWYRQLPEEGLKFMVYLQKENIIDESGMPKERFSAEFPKEGPSILRIQQVVRGDSAAYFCASSLIDRGQETQYFGPGTRLLVL.

The chain uses TRBV6-1 and TRBJ2-2; a weak D match, TRBD2 (6 bases). This CDR3 is 17 amino acids long. V lost 0 bases, J lost 0 bases, and 11 bases lay in between. Germline V gives CDR1 MNHNS, CDR2 SASEGT. The CDR3 sequence: CASSEANAGSNTGELFF. The DNA of the CDR3 is TGTGCCAGCAGTGAAGCGAATGCGGGGTCGAACACCGGGGAGCTGTTTTTT.

The chain joins TRBV25-1 to TRBJ1-2; unclear D gene. This CDR3 spans 12 amino acids. V lost 7 bases and J lost 6, with 12 bases in between. Germline assignment: CDR1 MGHDK and CDR2 SYGVNS. DNA of the CDR3: TGTGCCAGCACCGCCGGGGTTGATGGCTACACCTTC. It translates to CASTAGVDGYTF.